This section outlines one TCR beta chain sequence together with its context. The table lists this clonotype with a few counts. Its binding antigen is unknown. Per-base qualities were not stored, and no clone one base away is much larger. For this chain, trimming is 4 bases at the V end and 2 bases at the J end, and the number of junction bases without a gene match is 6. Measured from the cysteine to the phenylalanine, the CDR3 is 15 residues long. Kept here is only the CDR3 DNA, which spans 45 bases and is read in frame from base 1. Reading the germline V gene gives CDR1 SGHRS and CDR2 YFSETQ. This entry is derived from a study of CD8 T cells in ankylosing spondylitis (dated by TCRdb to about 2017). At the level of the whole study: T cell receptor beta repertoires were profiled in healthy donors and ankylosing spondylitis patients so that disease-linked TCR variants could be found. In total, the full study cohort was made up of roughly 100 healthy donors and about two dozen ankylosing spondylitis patients. Peripheral blood was sampled, and synovial fluid was additionally collected from ankylosing spondylitis patients. The paper's findings and limits, for the study overall: The disease-linked clones had a CD8+ phenotype and were found at relatively low frequencies in peripheral blood. Some motif variants were previously reported in synovial fluid and blood of reactive arthritis patients, suggesting common disease-initiation mechanisms. The disease-linked clones were reported as significantly enriched in matched synovial fluid samples from ankylosing spondylitis patients. Blood from ankylosing spondylitis patients appeared to be characterized by a TCR beta motif made up of seven or eight highly homologous amino acid variants.

The data were produced on an Illumina HiSeq 2500. TCR beta libraries were prepared by quantitative 5'-RACE with molecular barcodes. As for how the authors treated the data: Disease-linked TCR variants were identified with a new computational method built on a probabilistic model of VDJ rearrangement. TCRdb reprocessed the public reads (quality trimming at Q25 with fastp, clone calling with MiXCR) and kept in-frame beta chains. Identical CDR3 proteins give one entry, which carries the most common genes and DNA. These V and J calls are TCRdb output, not the study's own analysis. Counted in this sample were some 840,000 distinct CDR3 sequences; 10% to 15% of them appeared once. 0.45% to 0.6% of the sample rests with the top ten.

This receptor chain uses TRBV5-1 and TRBJ2-3, and 8 junctional nucleotides match TRBD1. Sequenced sample: blood, either unsorted or a sorted T cell fraction (not recorded which). This clonotype was obtained from a male donor with ankylosing spondylitis. The sequence in DNA is TGCGCCAGCAGCACATGGACAGGGTACACAGATACGCAGTATTTT. The encoded protein is CASSTWTGYTDTQYF.